Below are 24 T cell receptor beta chains sequenced from a single sample in a study of OX40 agonist ivuxolimab in advanced cancers. Libraries were prepared by immunoSEQ multiplex PCR; TCRdb keeps only in-frame clonotypes and omits some of them. The data hold approximately 40,000 clones, with about 88% observed a single time. Source: CD4+ or CD8+ T cells sorted from blood, taken in a trial of the OX40 agonist ivuxolimab. These receptors were collected from an adult with an advanced solid tumor such as melanoma, head and neck, liver or kidney cancer.

The chain links TRBV5-4 to TRBJ1-1; D is unresolved. Germline assignment: CDR1 SGHNT and CDR2 YYREEE (reference sequence). Trimming removed 0 bases from V and 5 bases from J, with 17 bases in between. The CDR3 loop spans 16 amino acids. CDR3 loop: CASSLVRPQGGTEAFF. DNA for the CDR3: TGTGCCAGCAGCTTGGTGAGGCCACAAGGTGGGACTGAAGCTTTCTTT. Full variable domain (outside the CDR3, taken from reference TRBV5-4 and TRBJ1-1): ETGVTQSPTHLIKTRGQQVTLRCSSQSGHNTVSWYQQALGQGPQFIFQYYREEENGRGNFPPRFSGLQFPNYSSELNVNALELDDSALYLCASSLVRPQGGTEAFFGQGTRLTVV.

The chain carries TRBV4-1 and TRBJ2-1; 10 bases are a match to TRBD2. Germline-derived CDR1 and CDR2 are MGHRA and YSYEKL. The CDR3 runs to 15 residues. V lost 4 bases to trimming and J lost 8 bases; unmatched junction nucleotides: 8. The CDR3 nucleotides read TGCGCCAGCAGCCCCCTTCTAGCGGGAGTATATGAGCAGTTCTTC. It encodes CASSPLLAGVYEQFF.

This chain joins TRBV7-9 and TRBJ2-7; TRBD2 matches at 14 bases. The CDR3 length is 15 residues. CDR1 and CDR2 from the germline V gene are SEHNR and FQNEAQ (reference sequence). V trimming: 5 bases; J trimming: 6 bases; junction bases outside the gene matches: 6. CDR3 in DNA: TGTGCCAGCAGCCCGACTAGCGGGAGGGCCTTCGAGCAGTACTTC. Translation: CASSPTSGRAFEQYF.

This chain joins TRBV7-2 and TRBJ2-3; D is ambiguous. Germline V gene data show CDR1 as SGHTA and CDR2 as FQGNSA. The CDR3 is 16 amino acids. Trimming cost V 1 base and J 2 bases, with 13 bases left between them. The CDR3 DNA reads TGTGCCAGCAGCTTAGGCTGGGTGAAGTCCACAGATACGCAGTATTTT. Translated, it gives CASSLGWVKSTDTQYF.

The V and J genes are TRBV25-1 and TRBJ2-1; D ambiguous. CDR1 and CDR2 from the germline V gene are MGHDK and SYGVNS. CDR3 length equals 12 residues. The V end was cut by 5 bases, the J end by 7 bases, with 9 bases between. The CDR3 loop is CASSLVGNEQFF. CDR3 DNA sequence: TGTGCCAGCAGTCTTGTGGGTAATGAGCAGTTCTTC. The complete variable domain, with remaining parts taken from reference TRBV25-1 and TRBJ2-1, reads EADIYQTPRYLVIGTGKKITLECSQTMGHDKMYWYQQDPGMELHLIHYSYGVNSTEKGDLSSESTVSRIRTEHFPLTLESARPSHTSQYLCASSLVGNEQFFGPGTRLTVL.

The V and J genes are TRBV7-9 and TRBJ1-4, with D hard to call. V shed 6 bases and J shed 8 bases, with 13 bases lying between them. The CDR3 runs to 13 residues. CDR1 and CDR2 from the germline V gene are SEHNR and FQNEAQ (reference sequence). The CDR3 is CASRAGFEEKLFF. The CDR3 nucleotides read TGTGCCAGCAGAGCGGGGTTTGAGGAAAAACTGTTTTTT.

The chain is built from TRBV27 and TRBJ2-7, with 9 bases matching TRBD2. The V segment lost 6 bases and the J segment 3 bases; nucleotides outside the gene matches: 6. This CDR3 has 14 residues. From germline, CDR1 is MNHEY and CDR2 SMNVEV (reference sequence). The CDR3 region is CASSRRGGVYEQYF. CDR3 in DNA: TGTGCCAGCAGCCGGCGGGGGGGCGTCTACGAGCAGTACTTC.

J is TRBJ2-3 and V is TRBV4-1; no firm D call. CDR3 length: 13 residues. Germline V lookup: CDR1 MGHRA, CDR2 YSYEKL. The ends were cut back, 5 bases at V and 2 bases at J, with 8 bases in the middle. The CDR3 reads CASSTRTTDTQYF. In nucleotides, the CDR3 is TGCGCCAGCAGCACACGGACCACAGATACGCAGTATTTT.

The rearrangement joins TRBV30 to TRBJ1-1; 8 bases align to TRBD1. The germline V gene has CDR1 GTSNPN and CDR2 SVGIG (reference sequence). This CDR3 has 17 residues. Germline trimming cut 6 bases from V and 0 bases from J; bases unmatched to any gene: 15. The DNA of the CDR3 is TGTGCCTGCGTTGGGGGGTCCGGGACAGGTATGAACACTGAAGCTTTCTTT. Amino acid sequence: CACVGGSGTGMNTEAFF.

The chain couples TRBV30 to TRBJ1-2, with D possibly matching TRBD1 (5 bases). CDR1 is GTSNPN and CDR2 is SVGIG in the germline V gene (reference sequence). This CDR3 spans 13 amino acids. The V and J ends lost 5 bases and 2 bases respectively, with 12 bases between them. The CDR3: CAWGGSLNYGYTF. The CDR3 coding sequence is TGTGCCTGGGGGGGATCGTTGAACTATGGCTACACCTTC.

This clone was counted once. The chain has TRBV5-5 and TRBJ2-7; TRBD1 matches 10 bases. The CDR3 totals 16 residues. The V gene's germline CDR1 is SGHKS and CDR2 YYEKEE (reference sequence). V was clipped by 4 bases and J by 5 bases; unmatched bases: 12. This CDR3 is CASSPPAGTGDHEQYF. The DNA for the CDR3 is TGTGCCAGCAGCCCCCCTGCAGGGACAGGGGACCACGAGCAGTACTTC. Full variable domain (outside the CDR3, taken from reference TRBV5-5 and TRBJ2-7): DAGVTQSPTHLIKTRGQQVTLRCSPISGHKSVSWYQQVLGQGPQFIFQYYEKEERGRGNFPDRFSARQFPNYSSELNVNALLLGDSALYLCASSPPAGTGDHEQYFGPGTRLTVT.

The count of this clone is one. V usage is TRBV27 and J usage is TRBJ2-1, with D perhaps matching TRBD1 or TRBD2 (5 bases each). V lost 2 bases to trimming and J lost 15 bases, with 20 bases between them. Germline V gene data show CDR1 as MNHEY and CDR2 as SMNVEV (reference sequence). This CDR3 has 14 residues. The CDR3 DNA sequence: TGTGCCAGCAGTTTAAGTACAGGAGGCCCTAATTCGTTCTTC. It is translated as CASSLSTGGPNSFF.

This rearrangement joins TRBV6-5 to TRBJ2-1; D not certain. This CDR3 contains 14 residues. Germline-derived CDR1 and CDR2 are MNHEY and SVGAGI. V was shortened by 8 bases and J by 0 bases, with 11 bases between the two germline ends. The CDR3 nucleotides read TGTGCCAGCTCCGCCCCGAGCTCCTACAATGAGCAGTTCTTC. Amino acid sequence: CASSAPSSYNEQFF.

The chain carries TRBV5-6 and TRBJ2-7, with TRBD2 identical over 11 bases. CDR3 length: 16 residues. The trim removed 0 bases at V and 2 bases at J, leaving 4 bases unmatched. Germline-derived CDR1 and CDR2 are SGHDT and YYEEEE. Here the CDR3 DNA reads TGTGCCAGCAGCTTGGGACTAGCGGGATCCCCCTACGAGCAGTACTTC. Translation: CASSLGLAGSPYEQYF. Looking up the rest from reference TRBV5-6 and TRBJ2-7 gives the full variable domain: DAGVTQSPTHLIKTRGQQVTLRCSPKSGHDTVSWYQQALGQGPQFIFQYYEEEERQRGNFPDRFSGHQFPNYSSELNVNALLLGDSALYLCASSLGLAGSPYEQYFGPGTRLTVT.

The chain links TRBV10-3 to TRBJ1-2; possibly TRBD1 for D (5 bases). This CDR3 has 14 amino acids. Trimming cost V 2 bases and J 4 bases, with 11 bases left between them. Germline CDR1 reads ENHRY; CDR2 reads SYGVKD. The CDR3 DNA reads as TGTGCCATCAGTGAGGAGGGGCGCGGCTATGGCTACACCTTC. This encodes CAISEEGRGYGYTF.

This chain uses TRBV5-6 with TRBJ2-2; D is undetermined. CDR1 and CDR2 from the germline V gene are SGHDT and YYEEEE. Trimming took 0 bases from V and 8 from J, leaving 5 bases between them. CDR3 size: 12 residues. The CDR3 nucleotides are TGTGCCAGCAGCTTGGTATCTGGGGAGCTGTTTTTT. Protein sequence: CASSLVSGELFF.

This clone was detected once. V usage is TRBV7-1 and J usage is TRBJ2-3; weak D call: TRBD2 (6 bases). TRBV7-1 is assigned to the ORF class and has an uncertain function. Trimming removed 4 bases at V and 4 bases at J, with 18 bases between. The CDR3 totals 16 residues. The CDR3 DNA follows: TGTGCCAGCAGCTTGGCTCCGGAGCGGGTCCCAGATACGCAGTATTTT. Protein product: CASSLAPERVPDTQYF.

This clone appeared a few times. In DNA form, the CDR3 reads TGCAGCGTTGACACGGGGATCACTGAAGCTTTCTTT. As protein: CSVDTGITEAFF. This sequence joins TRBV29-1 and TRBJ1-1; D gene ambiguous. This CDR3 region has 12 residues. The V end was cut by 3 bases, the J end by 4 bases, with 9 bases between. From germline, CDR1 is SQVTM and CDR2 ANQGSEA.

This clone was recorded a few times. CDR3 residues: CASSNIRGQAFF. The CDR3 DNA sequence: TGTGCCAGCAGCAATATTCGAGGGCAAGCTTTCTTT. The J gene is TRBJ1-1, the V gene TRBV27; D is unclear. This CDR3 comprises 12 residues. Germline-derived CDR1 and CDR2 are MNHEY and SMNVEV (reference sequence). V lost 6 bases and J 9 bases, leaving 14 bases between the germline ends.

The chain carries TRBV27 and TRBJ1-5; D is perhaps TRBD1 (6 bases). The germline V and J ends were trimmed by 2 bases and 6 bases, with 14 bases remaining between them. Germline V gives CDR1 MNHEY, CDR2 SMNVEV (reference sequence). The CDR3 length is 15 residues. As DNA, the CDR3 is TGTGCCAGCAGTTTACGGGAGGGGGTGGGTCAGCCCCAGCATTTT. Translated: CASSLREGVGQPQHF.

The chain links TRBV28 to TRBJ1-1, with a possible D match to TRBD1 (6 bases). This CDR3 spans 13 amino acids. Trimming stripped 5 bases from V and 3 bases from J, with 10 bases between. Germline V gene lookup returns CDR1 MDHEN and CDR2 SYDVKM. The CDR3 reads CASSRPGDTEAFF. The CDR3 DNA follows: TGTGCCAGCAGTCGCCCAGGGGACACTGAAGCTTTCTTT.

CDR3 sequence (DNA): TGTGCCAGCAGCCCACGGGGGGGGACAGATCACTCTGGAAACACCATATATTTT. Its protein product is CASSPRGGTDHSGNTIYF. This chain links TRBV7-2 with TRBJ1-3; 7 positions agree with TRBD1. The CDR3 is 18 amino acids. Germline V lookup: CDR1 SGHTA, CDR2 FQGNSA. Unmatched junction bases numbered 13, after V lost 5 bases and J lost 0 bases.

The chain has TRBV13 and TRBJ2-3; D unresolved. The germline gives CDR1 PRHDT, CDR2 FYEKMQ (reference sequence). This CDR3 comprises 14 residues. Trimming pared 6 bases from V and 2 bases from J, leaving 12 bases between. This CDR3 is CASSWTQPTDTQYF. The CDR3, as DNA: TGTGCCAGCAGTTGGACGCAACCCACAGATACGCAGTATTTT.

The rearrangement links TRBV28 to TRBJ2-5; no definite D call. The V gene's germline CDR1 is MDHEN and CDR2 SYDVKM. There are 14 residues in the CDR3. The V end was cut by 6 bases, the J end by 1 base, with 12 bases between. CDR3 sequence: CASSPRWTQETQYF. The CDR3 region has the DNA TGTGCCAGCAGCCCCCGGTGGACCCAAGAGACCCAGTACTTC.